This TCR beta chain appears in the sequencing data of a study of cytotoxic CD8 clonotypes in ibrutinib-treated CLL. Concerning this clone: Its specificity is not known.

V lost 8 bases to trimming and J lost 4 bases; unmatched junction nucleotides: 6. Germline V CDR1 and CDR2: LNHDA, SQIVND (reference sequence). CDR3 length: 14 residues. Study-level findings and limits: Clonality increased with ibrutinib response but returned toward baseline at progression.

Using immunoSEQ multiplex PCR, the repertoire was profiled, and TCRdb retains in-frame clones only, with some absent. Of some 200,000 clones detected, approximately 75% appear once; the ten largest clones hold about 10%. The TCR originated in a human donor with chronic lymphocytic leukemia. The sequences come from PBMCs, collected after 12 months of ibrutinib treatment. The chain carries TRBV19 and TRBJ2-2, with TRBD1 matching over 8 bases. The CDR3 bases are TGTGCCAGTTCACCGGACAGGGCCACCGGGGAGCTGTTTTTT. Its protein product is CASSPDRATGELFF.